The text below deals with one T cell receptor (beta chain). The CDR3 is 15 residues long. Per the germline V gene, CDR1 is MNHEY and CDR2 is SVGAGI. V lost 1 base and J lost 4, with 11 bases in between. The sample belongs to a study of blood T cell repertoires in COVID-19. In the study overall: The cDNA or gDNA used as material had been derived from T cells, B-cell-depleted T cells, or PBMCs.

Assay: immunoSEQ multiplex PCR; the TCRdb copy retains only in-frame clones and omits some. The table records roughly 300,000 clones, about 92% of them present only once. The J gene is TRBJ1-3, the V gene TRBV6-5; TRBD1 might be the D (5 bases). Sequencing was carried out using PBMCs or T cells enriched from blood (not recorded which). The TCR was taken from a woman in her twenties or thirties who had recovered from COVID-19. The CDR3: CASSYFSGSGNTIYF. CDR3 bases: TGTGCCAGCAGTTACTTCTCAGGGTCCGGAAACACCATATATTTT.